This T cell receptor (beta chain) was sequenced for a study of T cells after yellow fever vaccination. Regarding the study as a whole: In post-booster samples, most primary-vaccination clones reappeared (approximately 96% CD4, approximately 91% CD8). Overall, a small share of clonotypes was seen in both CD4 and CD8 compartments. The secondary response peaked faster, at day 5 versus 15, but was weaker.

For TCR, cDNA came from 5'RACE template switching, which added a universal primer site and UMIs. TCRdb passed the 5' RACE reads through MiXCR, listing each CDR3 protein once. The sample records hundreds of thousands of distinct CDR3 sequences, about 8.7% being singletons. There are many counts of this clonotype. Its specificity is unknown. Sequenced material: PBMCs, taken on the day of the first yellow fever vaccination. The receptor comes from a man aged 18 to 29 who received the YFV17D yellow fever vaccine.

The CDR3 DNA reads as TGCGCCAGCAGCCAACTTGGTGTCTACAATGAGCAGTTCTTC. Its translation is CASSQLGVYNEQFF. The V call is TRBV4-3, the J call TRBJ2-1; no clear D gene. Between the trimmed V and J ends, which lost 2 bases and 3 bases, there was a span of 8 bases. The CDR3 totals 14 residues. Germline assignment: CDR1 LGHNA and CDR2 YSLEER.